This record concerns one T cell receptor (beta chain) sequence. The data were obtained in a study of blood T cell repertoires in COVID-19. At the level of the study: COVID-19 samples from acute and convalescent phases originated in the United States, Italy and Spain. Nucleic acid was either cDNA or gDNA, and it came from T cells, B-cell-depleted T cells, or PBMCs.

The ends were cut back, 6 bases at V and 8 bases at J, with 14 bases in the middle. This CDR3 has 13 residues. Germline V lookup: CDR1 MDHEN, CDR2 SYDVKM. Per the authors' pipeline: Amplifying reference gene primers gave estimates of nucleated cell counts. Clones were sequenced by immunoSEQ multiplex PCR, and TCRdb holds only the in-frame ones, with some missing. V, J and clone size reflect that table, while D and trimming were determined from the DNA. The repertoire has about 100,000 clones, almost 90% of them found once; the top ten carry approximately 1.5%. The chain carries TRBV28 and TRBJ2-1; D gene unclear. The sequencing input was peripheral blood. This receptor was identified in a human donor with active COVID-19. The donor label of this sample is uncertain. The CDR3 DNA reads TGTGCCAGCAGCGAGGCTAGGTGGGATGAGCAGTTCTTC. It translates to CASSEARWDEQFF.